What follows describes a single TCR beta chain. Its target is not known. Time point reported: late sampling 161 to 241 days after vaccination in a few convalescent patients. The treatment was: approximately 11-day PBMC culture with coronavirus spike peptide pools or control peptides (ViraFEST assay). These data are taken from a study of vaccination and CD4 T cells after COVID-19. Study at large: Post-COVID sampling occurred a median around 97 days after diagnosis (range 35 to 161). From HCoV-229E, HCoV-OC43, HCoV-NL63 and SARS-CoV-2, overlapping spike peptides were used to stimulate the cells.

With the Oncomine TCR Beta short-read assay, DNA from cultured CD4+ T cells was sequenced. Each CDR3 protein is one row after TCRdb ran MiXCR on the PCR reads. The sample holds about 16,000 distinct CDR3 sequences, 54% seen once. This material consisted of CD4+ T cells from blood, cultured in vitro, taken about 7 months after SARS-CoV-2 vaccination. The TCR comes from a human donor who had recovered from COVID-19.

CDR3 sequence: CSASKAGSGELFF. CDR3 coding DNA: TGCAGTGCTAGTAAGGCAGGATCCGGGGAGCTGTTTTTT. The rearrangement joins TRBV20-1 to TRBJ2-2; D is uncertain. This CDR3 is 13 amino acids long. The V end was cut by 3 bases, the J end by 6 bases, with 11 bases between. Germline V gene lookup returns CDR1 DFQATT and CDR2 SNEGSKA (reference sequence).